The 14 T cell receptor beta chains below were found in one sample sequenced in a study of T cell responses to AZD1222 COVID-19 vaccine. The protocol was immunoSEQ multiplex PCR, while the TCRdb copy is restricted to in-frame clones and leaves out a portion. The sample holds approximately 160,000 clones, approximately 86% seen once. The sequenced sample was peripheral blood, obtained on day 0 of AZD1222 vaccination. Source of these receptors: an adult in good health.

This clone has just a few counts. The rearrangement links TRBV3-1 (or the pseudogene TRBV3-2) to TRBJ1-2; unclear D gene. Per germline, CDR1 LGHDT and CDR2 YNNKEL (reference sequence). The CDR3 sequence is 16 residues long. V lost 1 base to trimming and J lost 0 bases, with 12 bases between them. In nucleotides, the CDR3 is TGTGCCAGCAGCCAAGTTTCTCGCGGGACTAACTATGGCTACACCTTC. It is translated as CASSQVSRGTNYGYTF.

The chain is built from TRBV5-1 and TRBJ1-2, with D tentatively TRBD1 (6 bases). V gave up 5 bases and J gave up 4 bases, with 12 bases separating them. This CDR3 is built from 13 residues. From germline, CDR1 is SGHRS and CDR2 YFSETQ. The DNA for the CDR3 is TGCGCCAGCAGATTTCAGGGGAGCTATGGCTACACCTTC. This codes for CASRFQGSYGYTF.

The CDR3 region has the DNA TGTGCTAGTGGTTTGGTTACGGACTCACCCAATGAGCAGTTCTTC. Its protein is CASGLVTDSPNEQFF. V gene TRBV12-5 combines with J gene TRBJ2-1; the D gene is possibly TRBD2 (5 bases). V lost 0 bases to trimming and J lost 6 bases, with 12 bases between them. The CDR3 length is 15 residues. Germline CDR1 and CDR2: LGHNT and FRNRAP.

The chain recombines TRBV10-3 with TRBJ2-2; 7 nucleotides agree with TRBD2. Per germline, CDR1 ENHRY and CDR2 SYGVKD. The CDR3 runs to 14 residues. The ends lost 4 bases at V and 3 bases at J; junction bases unmatched: 2. This chain's CDR3 is CAISAAGDTGELFF. The DNA for the CDR3 is TGTGCCATCAGTGCGGCGGGAGACACCGGGGAGCTGTTTTTT.

This chain uses TRBV5-4 with TRBJ1-2, with D perhaps TRBD1 (6 bases). This CDR3 spans 13 amino acids. Trimming cost V 0 bases and J 7 bases, with 10 bases left between them. Germline lookup yields CDR1 SGHNT and CDR2 YYREEE (reference sequence). The CDR3 DNA sequence: TGTGCCAGCAGCTTGGTGGGGGCAGGTGGCTACACCTTC. It is translated as CASSLVGAGGYTF.

The chain combines TRBV14 with TRBJ2-1; 7 bases are shared with TRBD2. Germline lookup yields CDR1 SGHDN and CDR2 FVKESK. This CDR3 is 15 amino acids long. V shed 2 bases, J shed 6 bases, and the junction held 7 bases outside the gene matches. In DNA form, the CDR3 reads TGTGCCAGCAGCCAAATGGCGGGAGTCGGCAATGAGCAGTTCTTC. It is translated as CASSQMAGVGNEQFF.

The chain combines TRBV2 with TRBJ2-4; the D gene could be TRBD1 or TRBD2 (5 bases each). CDR1 is SNHLY and CDR2 is FYNNEI in the germline V gene. The CDR3 runs 14 residues. The V gene lost 4 bases and the J gene lost 0 bases, with 7 bases spanning the gap. CDR3 protein: CASSGGIAKNIQYF. CDR3 DNA sequence: TGTGCCAGCAGTGGGGGGATAGCCAAAAACATTCAGTACTTC.

This chain connects TRBV5-1 to TRBJ2-1; 9 nucleotides match TRBD2. This CDR3 region has 16 residues. The germline CDR1 and CDR2 sequences are SGHRS and YFSETQ. The junction had 9 bases not matched to a gene; V was cut back by 0 bases and J by 8 bases. The CDR3 reads CASSLGTGLASDEQFF. In DNA, the CDR3 is TGCGCCAGCAGCTTGGGAACCGGACTAGCGTCAGATGAGCAGTTCTTC.

The chain recombines TRBV10-3 with TRBJ2-3, with 9 nucleotides matching TRBD2. V gave up 8 bases and J gave up 5 bases; unmatched junction bases: 14. From germline, CDR1 is ENHRY and CDR2 SYGVKD. The CDR3 contains 16 residues. The CDR3 sequence: CAIGRREGSVGDTQYF. Here the CDR3 DNA reads TGTGCCATCGGGCGGCGGGAGGGATCTGTCGGAGATACGCAGTATTTT.

The chain is built from TRBV5-1 and TRBJ1-1; 8 bases are shared with TRBD1. Unmatched junction bases numbered 6, after V lost 3 bases and J lost 5 bases. The CDR3 is 14 amino acids. Germline CDR1 is SGHRS and CDR2 is YFSETQ. The CDR3 protein is CASSSVTGATEAFF. The DNA of the CDR3 is TGCGCCAGCAGCTCCGTGACAGGGGCAACTGAAGCTTTCTTT.

The V and J genes are TRBV5-4 and TRBJ2-7, with a weak D call TRBD1 (5 bases). CDR3 size: 13 residues. The V and J ends lost 0 bases and 2 bases respectively, with 6 bases between them. CDR1 SGHNT and CDR2 YYREEE come from the germline V gene (reference sequence). CDR3 residues: CASSLGTTYEQYF. The CDR3 DNA sequence: TGTGCCAGCAGCTTGGGGACAACCTACGAGCAGTACTTC. Full variable domain (remainder filled in from reference TRBV5-4 and TRBJ2-7): ETGVTQSPTHLIKTRGQQVTLRCSSQSGHNTVSWYQQALGQGPQFIFQYYREEENGRGNFPPRFSGLQFPNYSSELNVNALELDDSALYLCASSLGTTYEQYFGPGTRLTVT.

The chain carries TRBV11-1 and TRBJ2-3, with D perhaps matching TRBD2 (5 bases). Between the trimmed V and J ends, which lost 0 bases and 1 base, there was a span of 8 bases. Germline V gives CDR1 SGHAT, CDR2 FQDESV (reference sequence). The CDR3 runs to 15 residues. The DNA of the CDR3 is TGTGCCAGCAGCTTAGCTGTAGCGCGCACAGATACGCAGTATTTT. This translates into CASSLAVARTDTQYF.

This chain links TRBV5-4 with TRBJ1-2; a weak D match, TRBD1 (5 bases). The CDR3 covers 14 residues. Per germline, CDR1 SGHNT and CDR2 YYREEE (reference sequence). The V and J ends lost 0 bases and 8 bases respectively, with 14 bases between them. The CDR3 is CASSLGGSGKGYTF. DNA for the CDR3: TGTGCCAGCAGCTTGGGGGGGTCAGGGAAAGGCTACACCTTC.

This clone was recorded once. The rearrangement links TRBV10-3 to TRBJ1-4, with 9 bases fitting TRBD1. Germline V gene data show CDR1 as ENHRY and CDR2 as SYGVKD. J gave up 8 bases and V 10 bases, and 8 bases lay outside the gene matches. The CDR3 has 13 amino acids. CDR3 coding DNA: TGTGCCACCTCGACAGGGGGGAGGGAAAAACTGTTTTTT. This codes for CATSTGGREKLFF.